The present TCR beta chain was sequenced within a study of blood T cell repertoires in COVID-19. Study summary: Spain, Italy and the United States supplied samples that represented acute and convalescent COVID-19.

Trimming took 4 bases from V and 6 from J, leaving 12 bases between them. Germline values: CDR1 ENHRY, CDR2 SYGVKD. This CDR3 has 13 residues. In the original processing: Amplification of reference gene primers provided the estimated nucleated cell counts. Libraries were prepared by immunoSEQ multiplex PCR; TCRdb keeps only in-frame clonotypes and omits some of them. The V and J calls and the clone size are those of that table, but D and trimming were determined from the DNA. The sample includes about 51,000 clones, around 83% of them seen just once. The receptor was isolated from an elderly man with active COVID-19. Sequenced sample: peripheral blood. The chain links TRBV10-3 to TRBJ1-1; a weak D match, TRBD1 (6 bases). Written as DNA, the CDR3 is TGTGCCATCAGTGGGCAGGGGATCGCTGAAGCTTTCTTT. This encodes CAISGQGIAEAFF.